Sequencing of this TCR beta chain was carried out in a study of shared clonotypes between healthy human individuals. Profiled with immunoSEQ multiplex PCR; TCRdb holds only in-frame clones, not every one. The profile shows approximately 2.5 million clones, approximately 94% of them singletons. The sequenced sample was naive CD4+ T cells sorted from blood. Subset of the sample: CD45RA+ positively selected. The sequence was collected from a young man in good health.

In DNA form, the CDR3 reads TGTGCCAGCTCACCAAACCAGGGCACAATCTACGAGCAGTACTTC. The encoded protein is CASSPNQGTIYEQYF. V and J are TRBV18 and TRBJ2-7, with D maybe TRBD1 (5 bases). The CDR3 extends over 15 amino acids. The V and J ends lost 2 bases and 3 bases respectively, with 14 bases between them. The V gene's germline CDR1 is KGHSH and CDR2 LQKENI.